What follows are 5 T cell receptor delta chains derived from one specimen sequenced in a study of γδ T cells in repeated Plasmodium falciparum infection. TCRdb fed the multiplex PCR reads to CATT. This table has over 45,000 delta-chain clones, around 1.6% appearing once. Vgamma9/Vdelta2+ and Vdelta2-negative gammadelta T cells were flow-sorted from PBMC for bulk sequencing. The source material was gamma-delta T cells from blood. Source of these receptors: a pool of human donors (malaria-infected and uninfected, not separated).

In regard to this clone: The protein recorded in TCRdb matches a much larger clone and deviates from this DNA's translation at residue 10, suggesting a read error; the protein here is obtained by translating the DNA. CDR3 DNA: TGTGCTCTTGGGGATGGTAAAACCGTCGGCCGAGGCGATAAACTCATCTTT. Its translation is CALGDGKTVGRGDKLIF. The V and J genes are TRDV1 and TRDJ1; D is ambiguous. No J gene is reported in TCRdb; it was inferred here by comparing the DNA with germline. The CDR3 runs to 17 residues. CDR1 is TSWWSYY and CDR2 is QGS in the germline V gene. The germline V and J ends were trimmed by 3 bases and 4 bases, with 21 bases remaining between them.

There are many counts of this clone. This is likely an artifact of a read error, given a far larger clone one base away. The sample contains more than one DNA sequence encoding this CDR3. For the CDR3, the DNA is TGTGCTCTTGGGGAACCCGCAACTCAGGTAGTGATGGCGTACACCGATAAGCTCATCTTT. Residues: CALGEPATQVVMAYTDKLIF. The V and J genes are TRDV1 and TRDJ1, with D unresolved. The V gene's germline CDR1 is TSWWSYY and CDR2 QGS. There are 20 residues in the CDR3.

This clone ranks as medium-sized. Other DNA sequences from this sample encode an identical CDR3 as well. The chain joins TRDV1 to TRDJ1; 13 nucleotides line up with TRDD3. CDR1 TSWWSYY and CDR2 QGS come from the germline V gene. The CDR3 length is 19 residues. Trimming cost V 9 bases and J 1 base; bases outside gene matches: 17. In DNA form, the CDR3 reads TGTGCTCTCAATCACAAGGCAAACTGGGGGATACGGCCCACCGATAAACTCATCTTT. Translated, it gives CALNHKANWGIRPTDKLIF.

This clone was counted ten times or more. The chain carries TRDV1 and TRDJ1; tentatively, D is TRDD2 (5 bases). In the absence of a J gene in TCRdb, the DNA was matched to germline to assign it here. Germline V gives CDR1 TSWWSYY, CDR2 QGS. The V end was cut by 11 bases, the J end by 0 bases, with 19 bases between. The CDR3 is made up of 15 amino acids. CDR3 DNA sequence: TGTGCTTTTGCCCGCCCTTCACATTACACCGATAAACTCATCTTT. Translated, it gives CAFARPSHYTDKLIF.

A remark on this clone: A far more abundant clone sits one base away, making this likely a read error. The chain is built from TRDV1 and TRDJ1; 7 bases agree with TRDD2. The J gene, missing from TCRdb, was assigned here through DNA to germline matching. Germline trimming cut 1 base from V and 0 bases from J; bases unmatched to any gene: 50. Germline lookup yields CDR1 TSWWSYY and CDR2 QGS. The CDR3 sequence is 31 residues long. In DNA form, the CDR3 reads TGTGCTCTTGGGGAACATCGTGGCCTCCTTCCTCCCTACCTCCACCCTTACCGACCCCTTTTGGTGAGGGGGTACACCGATAAACTCATCTTT. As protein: CALGEHRGLLPPYLHPYRPLLVRGYTDKLIF.